This TCR beta chain was profiled in a study of CD8 T cells in ankylosing spondylitis. Study outcomes and limitations: Reported data indicate significant enrichment of disease-linked clones within matched ankylosing spondylitis synovial fluid. Disease-linked clones, CD8+, were relatively rare in peripheral blood. A motif of under 10 highly homologous TCR beta variants was seen as apparently characteristic of ankylosing spondylitis blood.

For TCR beta, libraries came from quantitative 5'-RACE with molecular barcodes. Each CDR3 protein is one row after TCRdb ran MiXCR on the 5' RACE reads. Of 200,000 to 250,000 distinct CDR3 sequences in the sample, about 16% are singletons; the top ten hold more than 40%. Per the germline V gene, CDR1 is SGHDT and CDR2 is YYEEEE. The CDR3 spans 15 residues. The ends lost 2 bases at V and 9 bases at J; junction bases unmatched: 4. A remark on this clonotype: Its specificity is unknown.

This sequence was found in a male donor with ankylosing spondylitis. The chain couples TRBV5-6 to TRBJ1-6, with 11 bases aligning to TRBD1. Sequencing was carried out using blood, either unsorted or a sorted T cell fraction (not recorded which). The CDR3 spells CASSFGTGGRSPLHF. CDR3 DNA sequence: TGTGCCAGCAGCTTCGGGACAGGGGGTCGTTCACCCCTCCACTTT.